This TCR beta chain was obtained from a study of shared clonotypes between healthy human individuals. This clone occurred once. V lost 1 base, J lost 2 bases, and 5 bases stayed unmatched. The CDR3 has 16 amino acids. Germline V gene lookup returns CDR1 SGHVS and CDR2 FQNEAQ. Generated by immunoSEQ multiplex PCR, the TCRdb table keeps only in-frame clones and is missing some. The repertoire holds about 550,000 clones, less than 97% seen once, with 0.095% to 0.12% in the top ten. CD45RO negativity and positive selection for CCR7 defined naive CD8 cells, a population that excluded terminally differentiated effector memory CD45RA+ cells.

This TCR derives from a young woman in good health. The chain joins TRBV7-8 to TRBJ2-7, with 10 bases matching TRBD1. The sequenced material came from naive CD8+ T cells sorted from blood. CDR3 residues: CASSLEPGTGAYEQYF. CDR3 nucleotide sequence: TGTGCCAGCAGCTTAGAACCCGGGACAGGGGCCTACGAGCAGTACTTC.